The entry that follows covers one T cell receptor beta chain sequence. What it recognizes is unknown. The record originates from a study of T cell responses to AZD1222 COVID-19 vaccine. Study-level points and caveats: AZD1222 recipients seropositive at baseline numbered only five to seven.

Assay used: immunoSEQ multiplex PCR; TCRdb lists only in-frame clones, some missing. The table has some 150,000 clones, 92% seen once; the top ten hold around 1.9%. Germline-derived CDR1 and CDR2 are SEHNR and FQNEAQ (reference sequence). The CDR3 loop spans 17 amino acids. Trimming cost V 0 bases and J 3 bases, with 15 bases left between them. The rearrangement links TRBV7-9 to TRBJ2-1, with D tentatively TRBD1 (6 bases). The sequences come from peripheral blood, collected on day 0 of AZD1222 vaccination. The receptor comes from an adult in good health. The DNA of the CDR3 is TGTGCCAGCAGCTTAGCGTCGGACAGCACCTACTACAATGAGCAGTTCTTC. Translated, it gives CASSLASDSTYYNEQFF. Supplemented by reference TRBV7-9 and TRBJ2-1, the full variable domain reads DTGVSQNPRHKITKRGQNVTFRCDPISEHNRLYWYRQTLGQGPEFLTYFQNEAQLEKSRLLSDRFSAERPKGSFSTLEIQRTEQGDSAMYLCASSLASDSTYYNEQFFGPGTRLTVL.